The TCR beta chain under discussion was sequenced for a study of radiotherapy plus CTLA-4 blockade in lung cancer. Study-wide context: Around 20% of enrolled patients responded objectively, and roughly 31% had disease control. Study-level findings and limits: Among blood TCR repertoires after radiotherapy plus ipilimumab, tumor-derived clones expanded.

Trimming left V 4 bases short and J 6 bases short, with 3 bases between. The CDR3 sequence is 11 residues long. CDR1 and CDR2 from the germline V gene are MGHDK and SYGVNS. The data were produced by immunoSEQ multiplex PCR, yet TCRdb's version contains in-frame clones alone and is incomplete. The repertoire has approximately 82,000 clones, roughly four fifths of them found once; the top ten carry more than 14%. This clone was observed a handful of times. As yet, its antigen is unknown. This TCR was sampled from a human donor with non-small cell lung cancer that progressed on radiotherapy plus ipilimumab. The rearrangement links TRBV25-1 to TRBJ1-4; D gene uncertain. Here the sequenced sample was peripheral blood, taken from a patient treated with radiotherapy plus ipilimumab. CDR3 DNA sequence: TGTGCCAGCAGTGGGCATGAAAAACTGTTTTTT. It yields the protein CASSGHEKLFF.